This TCR beta chain was documented in a study of T cell responses to AZD1222 COVID-19 vaccine. Study results and limitations: Repertoire collection took place solely once the T cell response had peaked. Among spike-specific TCRs, nearly half reportedly target unmutated variant regions. The sample set comprised mostly white British donors with more females, and clonal diversity was possibly underestimated.

Comment on this clone: Its target is not known.

Trimming removed 1 base from V and 4 bases from J; junction bases left unmatched: 8. CDR1 LGHDT and CDR2 YNNKEL come from the germline V gene (reference sequence). The CDR3 runs to 16 residues. The table came from immunoSEQ multiplex PCR; TCRdb's copy has only in-frame clones and leaves some out. The profile shows about 170,000 clones, 75% to 95% of them singletons. The sample consisted of peripheral blood, taken on day 0 of AZD1222 vaccination. The receptor was isolated from an adult in good health. The V gene is TRBV3-1 (or the pseudogene TRBV3-2), the J gene TRBJ1-2; 8 bases align to TRBD1. The CDR3, as DNA: TGTGCCAGCAGCCAAGGAAGAGTACAGGGGGGCTATGGCTACACCTTC. Encoded protein: CASSQGRVQGGYGYTF.